The 16 T cell receptor beta chains given below trace back to one sample, sequenced in a study of blood T cell repertoires in COVID-19. Profiling relied on immunoSEQ multiplex PCR, and the TCRdb table lists in-frame clones only, not all of them. The table shows more than 250,000 clones, with around 90% occurring only once. The sequenced sample was PBMCs or T cells enriched from blood (not recorded which). Every receptor here comes from a woman aged 25 to 39 who had recovered from COVID-19.

This sequence joins TRBV27 and TRBJ1-2, with TRBD1 as a possible D gene (6 bases). The CDR3 is 14 residues long. Germline CDR1 reads MNHEY; CDR2 reads SMNVEV (reference sequence). V was clipped by 6 bases and J by 6 bases, with 17 bases between them. The CDR3 spells CASSQGPLTHGYTF. CDR3 nucleotides: TGTGCCAGCAGCCAGGGGCCCCTAACCCATGGCTACACCTTC.

The gene calls are TRBV20-1 and TRBJ1-2; D unclear. Trimming removed 4 bases at V and 5 bases at J, with 8 bases between. The CDR3 spans 11 residues. CDR1 is DFQATT and CDR2 is SNEGSKA in the germline V gene (reference sequence). This chain's CDR3 is CSANNGYGYTF. For the CDR3, the DNA is TGCAGTGCTAACAACGGGTATGGCTACACCTTC.

This chain links TRBV6-2 or TRBV6-3 with TRBJ1-1, with no clear D. The CDR3 runs to 12 residues. CDR1 and CDR2 (germline): MNHEY, SVGEGT. Deletions cut 4 bases from V and 2 bases from J, with 5 bases between. CDR3 sequence reads: CASSLANTEAFF. The CDR3 nucleotides are TGTGCCAGCAGTTTAGCTAACACTGAAGCTTTCTTT.

Only one count was recorded for this clone. The chain employs TRBV28 and TRBJ2-6, with a weak D call TRBD2 (7 bases). Per germline, CDR1 MDHEN and CDR2 SYDVKM. The ends were cut back, 3 bases at V and 3 bases at J, with 12 bases in the middle. CDR3 length: 16 residues. The CDR3 nucleotides read TGTGCCAGCAGTTTTGCGGGGGCCGGTGGGGCCAACGTCCTGACTTTC. Residues: CASSFAGAGGANVLTF. Supplemented by reference TRBV28 and TRBJ2-6, the full variable domain reads DVKVTQSSRYLVKRTGEKVFLECVQDMDHENMFWYRQDPGLGLRLIYFSYDVKMKEKGDIPEGYSVSREKKERFSLILESASTNQTSMYLCASSFAGAGGANVLTFGAGSRLTVL.

The chain has TRBV4-3 and TRBJ1-1, with TRBD1 identical over 7 bases. Looked up from germline, CDR1 is LGHNA and CDR2 is YSLEER. The J segment lost 3 bases and the V segment lost 4 bases, leaving 2 bases of the junction unmatched. This CDR3 contains 13 residues. CDR3 bases: TGCGCCAGCAGCCCCAGGGGGGACACTGAAGCTTTCTTT. Residues: CASSPRGDTEAFF.

This clone was recorded a few times. The chain links TRBV28 to TRBJ1-2; 7 nucleotides agree with TRBD1. The V gene end was trimmed by 4 bases and the J gene end by 4 bases; junction bases not matched to a gene: 6. Germline lookup yields CDR1 MDHEN and CDR2 SYDVKM. The CDR3 consists of 14 residues. CDR3 sequence (DNA): TGTGCCAGCAGTTCGCCGACAGGGACCTATGGCTACACCTTC. This sequence encodes CASSSPTGTYGYTF.

J is TRBJ2-3 and V is TRBV11-2; the match to TRBD2 covers 10 bases. V was pared by 6 bases and J by 3 bases, with 3 bases of the junction left unmatched. The germline CDR1 and CDR2 sequences are SGHAT and FQNNGV. The CDR3 has 14 amino acids. CDR3 DNA sequence: TGTGCCAGCAGGTTGACTAGCGGGACAGATACGCAGTATTTT. Amino acid sequence: CASRLTSGTDTQYF. The variable domain in full, with the rest retrieved from reference TRBV11-2 and TRBJ2-3, is EAGVAQSPRYKIIEKRQSVAFWCNPISGHATLYWYQQILGQGPKLLIQFQNNGVVDDSQLPKDRFSAERLKGVDSTLKIQPAKLEDSAVYLCASRLTSGTDTQYFGPGTRLTVL.

This chain connects TRBV19 to TRBJ1-5; 7 bases are a match to TRBD1. Germline CDR1 and CDR2: LNHDA and SQIVND (reference sequence). The V segment lost 5 bases and the J segment 4 bases; nucleotides outside the gene matches: 5. The CDR3 is made up of 14 amino acids. CDR3 sequence (DNA): TGTGCCAGTAGTCAGGGACAGTTGAATCAGCCCCAGCATTTT. This codes for CASSQGQLNQPQHF.

CDR3 in amino acids: CASAGGGDNQPQHF. In DNA form, the CDR3 reads TGTGCCAGCGCTGGCGGGGGCGACAATCAGCCCCAGCATTTT. V usage is TRBV2 and J usage is TRBJ1-5; TRBD1 might be the D (6 bases). CDR1 is SNHLY and CDR2 is FYNNEI in the germline V gene. Between the trimmed V and J ends, which lost 8 bases and 3 bases, there was a span of 14 bases. CDR3 length equals 14 residues.

The genes are TRBV6-2 or TRBV6-3 and TRBJ2-4; 7 bases map to TRBD2. The CDR3 has 18 residues. CDR1 and CDR2 from the germline V gene are MNHEY and SVGEGT. J was trimmed by 7 bases and V by 2 bases; bases with no gene match: 17. In DNA form, the CDR3 reads TGTGCCAGCAGTTACGGGAGCGGGGAAGGGAGGGATTTGAACATTCAGTACTTC. Its translation is CASSYGSGEGRDLNIQYF.

J is TRBJ2-3 and V is TRBV28, with 8 bases identical to TRBD2. This CDR3 is 20 amino acids long. The junction had 17 bases not matched to a gene; V was cut back by 3 bases and J by 0 bases. From germline, CDR1 is MDHEN and CDR2 SYDVKM. CDR3: CASSFPLVVSGEPSTDTQYF. CDR3 in DNA: TGTGCCAGCAGTTTTCCTCTGGTTGTTAGCGGGGAACCTAGCACAGATACGCAGTATTTT. Supplemented by reference TRBV28 and TRBJ2-3, the full variable domain reads DVKVTQSSRYLVKRTGEKVFLECVQDMDHENMFWYRQDPGLGLRLIYFSYDVKMKEKGDIPEGYSVSREKKERFSLILESASTNQTSMYLCASSFPLVVSGEPSTDTQYFGPGTRLTVL.

The rearrangement joins TRBV27 to TRBJ2-7; D may be TRBD2 (6 bases). This CDR3 contains 15 residues. Trimming left V 5 bases short and J 6 bases short, with 20 bases between. The germline CDR1 and CDR2 sequences are MNHEY and SMNVEV (reference sequence). The CDR3 coding sequence is TGTGCCAGCAGTCGTTGGGGAGGAGTTGACTCCGAGCAGTACTTC. The encoded protein is CASSRWGGVDSEQYF.

The rearrangement uses TRBV11-2 and TRBJ1-3; no reliable D call. Germline V lookup: CDR1 SGHAT, CDR2 FQNNGV. The CDR3 extends over 15 amino acids. V dropped 2 bases and J dropped 0 bases, with 8 bases sitting between them. The CDR3 loop reads CASSLSQYSGNTIYF. The CDR3 DNA reads as TGTGCCAGCAGCTTATCCCAGTACTCTGGAAACACCATATATTTT.

This rearrangement joins TRBV19 to TRBJ1-6; 10 positions agree with TRBD1. V dropped 5 bases and J dropped 6; count of bases not matched to a gene: 7. CDR1 is LNHDA, CDR2 SQIVND, per germline (reference sequence). This CDR3 region has 16 residues. As DNA, the CDR3 is TGTGCCAGTAGTGCCCGGGACAGGGGTTTTAATTCACCCCTCCACTTT. It codes for CASSARDRGFNSPLHF.

This chain uses TRBV11-2 with TRBJ2-3, with 13 bases that match TRBD2. CDR1 is SGHAT, CDR2 FQNNGV, per germline. V gave up 7 bases and J gave up 4 bases; unmatched junction bases: 17. The CDR3 is 19 residues long. As DNA, the CDR3 is TGTGCCAGCACCCAAATCCTAGGACTAGCGGGAGTTGAATCAGATACGCAGTATTTT. Encoded protein: CASTQILGLAGVESDTQYF.

This clone was seen only once. This sequence joins TRBV29-1 and TRBJ2-7; D is possibly TRBD2 (5 bases). CDR1 is SQVTM and CDR2 is ANQGSEA in the germline V gene. The CDR3 sequence is 12 residues long. Trimming took off 4 bases at V and 2 bases at J, with 9 bases between the two ends. CDR3 sequence: CSVGPRAYEQYF. CDR3 DNA: TGCAGCGTTGGGCCGAGGGCCTACGAGCAGTACTTC.